This T cell receptor (beta chain) stems from a study of T-cell reconstitution after alpha-beta-depleted transplantation in children. Study-level findings and limits: It was reported that alpha-beta T cells came from several hundred expanded graft clones (about two months after transplant).

This CDR3 spans 15 amino acids. Germline loops: CDR1 LNHDA, CDR2 SQIVND (reference sequence). The V end lost 6 bases, the J end lost 10 bases, and 21 bases lay between the germline ends. A few counts support this clonotype. Its target is not known. Unique molecular identifiers featured in how the TCRbeta library was prepared. TCRdb used MiXCR to reprocess the PCR reads, holding one entry per CDR3 protein. The table records hundreds of thousands of distinct CDR3 sequences, roughly 8.2% of them present only once. The clonotype was recovered from a male patient under 18 who had a stem cell transplant for acute lymphoblastic leukemia, so the T cells may come from the graft donor. The chain couples TRBV19 to TRBJ1-4; a possible D gene is TRBD1 (5 bases). The starting material was PBMCs, mostly from graft donor cells, obtained 180 days after TCRalphabeta/CD19-depleted stem cell transplant. The CDR3 DNA reads as TGTGCCAGTAGCAACCTTCGGTGGGAGAGGGGAAAACTGTTTTTT. Translated, it gives CASSNLRWERGKLFF.